The clone carrying this TCR beta chain was recorded only once. The antigen is not known. These data come from a study of cytotoxic CD8 clonotypes in ibrutinib-treated CLL. Study results and limitations: Higher circulating CD8+ T-cell counts strongly accompanied higher baseline clonality, above age-matched healthy donors. Clonality rose at ibrutinib response and fell back toward baseline at progression. Public clonotypes (which were uncommon) either contracted or remained stable on treatment.

From germline, CDR1 is SEHNR and CDR2 FQNEAQ (reference sequence). This CDR3 region has 15 residues. Trimming cost V 4 bases and J 2 bases; bases outside gene matches: 3. Using immunoSEQ multiplex PCR, the repertoire was profiled, and TCRdb retains in-frame clones only, with some absent. Found here are some 310,000 clones, about 77% of them singletons; the top ten hold about 6.7%. The J gene is TRBJ2-1, the V gene TRBV7-9, with 9 bases lining up with TRBD2. Sequencing was performed on PBMCs, taken before ibrutinib treatment. This receptor was obtained from a human donor with chronic lymphocytic leukemia. The DNA for the CDR3 is TGTGCCAGCAGCTCTAGCGGGGTCCCCTACAATGAGCAGTTCTTC. This gives the protein CASSSSGVPYNEQFF.